The source of this TCR beta chain is a study of cytomegalovirus exposure and HLA in healthy donors. Vbeta (60) and Jbeta (13) primers were used in the PCR. Some clones are missing from TCRdb's copy, which holds only in-frame ones; the method was immunoSEQ multiplex PCR. Altogether roughly 130,000 clones are present, 76% being singletons, with the ten largest covering less than 2%. With 5 bases removed from V and 3 bases from J, the gap between germline ends came to 11 bases. The CDR3 consists of 14 residues. CDR1 and CDR2 from the germline V gene are SGHVS and FQNEAQ. The specimen was PBMCs. This receptor was taken from a man in his forties in good health and CMV-seronegative. The V gene is TRBV7-8, the J gene TRBJ1-5; the D is unclear. The CDR3 DNA reads TGTGCCAGCAGCCTCGAGGGAGCCAATCAGCCCCAGCATTTT. This codes for CASSLEGANQPQHF.